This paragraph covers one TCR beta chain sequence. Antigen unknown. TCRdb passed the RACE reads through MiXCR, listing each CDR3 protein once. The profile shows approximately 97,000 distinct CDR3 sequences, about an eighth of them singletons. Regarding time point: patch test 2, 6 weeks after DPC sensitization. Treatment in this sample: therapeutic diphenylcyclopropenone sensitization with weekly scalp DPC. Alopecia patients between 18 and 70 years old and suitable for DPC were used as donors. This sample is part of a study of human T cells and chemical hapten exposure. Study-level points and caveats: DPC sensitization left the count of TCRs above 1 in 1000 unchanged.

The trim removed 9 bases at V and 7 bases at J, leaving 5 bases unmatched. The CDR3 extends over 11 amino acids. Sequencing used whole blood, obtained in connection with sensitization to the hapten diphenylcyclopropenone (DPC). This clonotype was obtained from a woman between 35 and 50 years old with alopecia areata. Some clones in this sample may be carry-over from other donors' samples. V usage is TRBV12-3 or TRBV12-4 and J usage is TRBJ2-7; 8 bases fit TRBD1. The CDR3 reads CASQGALEQYF. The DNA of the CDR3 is TGTGCCAGTCAGGGGGCGCTTGAGCAGTACTTC.